The 14 T cell receptor beta chains presented below share a single source sample, sequenced in a study of blood T cells in healthy people across ages. Using a J-beta primer mix together with a sample-barcoded 5' primer, a second PCR was run for about 7 to 12 cycles. TCRdb redid the calling of the 5' RACE reads with MiXCR, one entry per CDR3 protein. The sample shows fewer than 2 million distinct CDR3 sequences, roughly 43% of them seen only once. Sequenced: blood. The receptors stem from a human donor in good health.

This clonotype came up once. This CDR3 reads CASSLTVRQETQYF. CDR3 DNA: TGTGCCAGCAGCTTGACAGTTAGACAAGAGACCCAGTACTTC. The genes are TRBV7-8 and TRBJ2-5; the D gene is possibly TRBD1 (5 bases). The CDR3 length is 14 residues. V was clipped by 3 bases and J by 2 bases, with 10 bases between them. CDR1 and CDR2 from the germline V gene are SGHVS and FQNEAQ.

This clonotype was counted only a few times. V and J are TRBV5-1 and TRBJ2-3, with D tentatively TRBD1 or TRBD2 (6 bases each). CDR3 length equals 15 residues. The V and J ends lost 6 bases and 3 bases respectively, with 17 bases between them. In germline, CDR1 is SGHRS, CDR2 YFSETQ. The CDR3 is CASTMRGARTDTQYF. The DNA for the CDR3 is TGCGCCAGCACCATGAGGGGGGCGCGGACAGATACGCAGTATTTT.

The chain combines TRBV18 with TRBJ2-5, with unresolved D. The V gene's germline CDR1 is KGHSH and CDR2 LQKENI. Trimming left V 4 bases short and J 5 bases short, with 17 bases between. This CDR3 is built from 15 residues. The CDR3 DNA sequence: TGTGCCAGCTCACTTCGGCTAGTGACGGACGAGACCCAGTACTTC. Translated, it gives CASSLRLVTDETQYF.

CDR3 sequence reads: CASKVSFVGEKLFF. In nucleotides, the CDR3 is TGTGCCAGCAAAGTCAGTTTTGTGGGTGAAAAACTGTTTTTT. The V call is TRBV7-2, the J call TRBJ1-4; D remains ambiguous. There are 14 residues in the CDR3. Germline V gene sequence: CDR1 SGHTA, CDR2 FQGNSA. V shed 7 bases and J shed 7 bases, with 16 bases lying between them.

This clonotype was recorded a few times. The gene calls are TRBV5-1 and TRBJ2-3, with D possibly being TRBD2 (6 bases). Germline loops: CDR1 SGHRS, CDR2 YFSETQ. The CDR3 is 16 amino acids. V was clipped by 4 bases and J by 4 bases, with 19 bases between them. Here the CDR3 DNA reads TGCGCCAGCAGCCTCCGGGGAGGACGGACACCAGATACGCAGTATTTT. Translation: CASSLRGGRTPDTQYF.

This chain's CDR3 is CASRLVLGYEQYF. Here the CDR3 DNA reads TGTGCCAGCCGGTTAGTTTTGGGTTACGAGCAGTACTTC. The V gene is TRBV7-2, the J gene TRBJ2-7, with D unclear. CDR1 SGHTA and CDR2 FQGNSA come from the germline V gene. The CDR3 is 13 amino acids. Trimming took off 8 bases at V and 4 bases at J, with 15 bases between the two ends.

This clonotype was detected only once. No conserved phenylalanine or tryptophan ends this CDR3, so it is likely a read error. This chain joins TRBV10-3 and TRBJ2-5; tentatively, D is TRBD1 or TRBD2 (5 bases each). The DNA end lines up better with TRBJ2-7; the J call may be wrong. The CDR3 spans 12 residues. Germline CDR1 ENHRY, CDR2 SYGVKD. CDR3 protein: CAISEGTFEQYY. The CDR3 DNA is TGTGCCATCAGTGAAGGGACCTTCGAGCAGTACTAC.

V is TRBV6-5 and J is TRBJ2-7; 8 nucleotides agree with TRBD2. Per the germline V gene, CDR1 is MNHEY and CDR2 is SVGAGI. Trimming took 11 bases from V and 0 from J; bases not matched to a gene: 12. The CDR3 extends over 15 amino acids. The CDR3 region is CAGGGGLVNSYEQYF. The CDR3 DNA is TGTGCCGGGGGGGGGGGACTAGTGAACTCCTACGAGCAGTACTTC.

The chain couples TRBV12-3 or TRBV12-4 to TRBJ2-5; D remains unclear. The CDR3 has 12 amino acids. Trimming stripped 6 bases from V and 5 bases from J, with 10 bases between. The CDR3, as DNA: TGTGCCAGCAGCCACCTGCGGGAGACCCAGTACTTC. Translation gives CASSHLRETQYF.

V is TRBV20-1 and J is TRBJ2-3; 10 nucleotides agree with TRBD2. J was trimmed by 6 bases and V by 2 bases; bases with no gene match: 8. The germline V gene encodes CDR1 DFQATT and CDR2 SNEGSKA (reference sequence). This CDR3 has 15 amino acids. The CDR3, as DNA: TGCAGTGCTAGACAGAGGACTAGCGGAACCGATACGCAGTATTTT. As protein: CSARQRTSGTDTQYF.

The chain couples TRBV6-6 to TRBJ2-4, with 8 positions matching TRBD2. The CDR3 spans 14 residues. Germline trimming cut 7 bases from V and 5 bases from J; bases unmatched to any gene: 7. In germline, CDR1 is MNHNY, CDR2 SVGAGI (reference sequence). The DNA of the CDR3 is TGTGCCAGCACCCTAGCGGGCGCTGAAAACATTCAGTACTTC. It specifies CASTLAGAENIQYF.

This clonotype came up once. The V call is TRBV29-1, the J call TRBJ2-3; the match to TRBD2 covers 8 bases. The germline CDR1 and CDR2 sequences are SQVTM and ANQGSEA. The CDR3 contains 14 residues. With V trimmed by 4 bases and J by 1 base, 4 bases remained unmatched. CDR3 in amino acids: CSVVSGERTDTQYF. CDR3 DNA sequence: TGCAGCGTTGTTAGCGGGGAACGCACAGATACGCAGTATTTT.

The table lists this clonotype with a few counts. The CDR3 region is CASGGLPTNEKLFF. For the CDR3, the DNA is TGTGCCAGCGGGGGGCTGCCAACTAATGAAAAACTGTTTTTT. The chain uses TRBV6-6 and TRBJ1-4, with D perhaps matching TRBD1 (6 bases). Germline values: CDR1 MNHNY, CDR2 SVGAGI (reference sequence). The CDR3 contains 14 residues. V was pared by 8 bases and J by 0 bases, with 10 bases between.

The V call is TRBV12-3 or TRBV12-4, the J call TRBJ1-1; possibly TRBD1 for D (5 bases). The V end lost 6 bases, the J end lost 5 bases, and 10 bases lay between the germline ends. The length of the CDR3 is 12 residues. The CDR3 spells CASRQGSTEAFF. CDR3 bases: TGTGCCAGCAGGCAGGGAAGTACTGAAGCTTTCTTT.